Listed below are T cell receptor beta chains from one sample, sequenced in a study of CXCR3-negative and CXCR3-positive naive CD8 T cells. TCRdb reprocessed the 5' RACE reads and keeps a single row for each CDR3 protein, giving no DNA. The sample is made up of roughly 29,000 distinct CDR3 sequences, and the top ten hold 10% of it. What was sequenced was memory CD8+ T cells from blood. The receptors here all came from a human donor in good health. Some clones in this sample may be carry-over from other donors' samples. CDR3s include the opening cysteine and the closing phenylalanine or tryptophan. Size is stated for part of the rows, as once, few or many counts, or as a class when the clone is expanded.

v_call	clone_size	j_call	cdr3_aa
TRBV29-1	.	TRBJ2-7	CSVEGHNPYEQYF
TRBV5-6	.	TRBJ2-7	CASSFLAGSLEQYF
TRBV29-1	medium-sized	TRBJ2-1	CSVEGGQEGYNEQFF
TRBV28	.	TRBJ2-6	CASTLETGLAGANVLTF
TRBV4-3	.	TRBJ2-7	CASSQDSAGSGEQYF
TRBV14	.	TRBJ2-4	CASSPTTSVKNIQYF
TRBV29-1	.	TRBJ1-1	CSVEVGGKGEAFF
TRBV28	.	TRBJ2-1	CASSFPTDHLSYNEQFF
TRBV4-2	.	TRBJ1-1	CASSQIRSLLEDMNTEAFF
TRBV28	.	TRBJ2-2	CASSFSGHTGELFF
TRBV7-2	medium-sized	TRBJ2-3	CASSLVAGAYTDTQYF
TRBV7-8	.	TRBJ2-7	CASRTGLAGASYEQYF
TRBV20-1	.	TRBJ2-2	CSAKTENTGELFF
TRBV10-3	.	TRBJ2-7	CAISADTDNTYEQYF
TRBV5-5	.	TRBJ2-7	CASTRSGGSLSYEQYF
TRBV28	.	TRBJ1-3	CASSSSGLVSGNTIYF
TRBV29-1	.	TRBJ2-5	CSVRGLGLQETQYF
TRBV7-9	.	TRBJ1-1	CASRPQGFTEAFF
TRBV29-1	.	TRBJ2-5	CSVASGPYETQYF
TRBV7-6	.	TRBJ2-1	CASSLRGLAGGSEQFF
TRBV9	.	TRBJ2-1	CASSGGLVGDEQFF
TRBV9	.	TRBJ2-2	CASTGASGHTGELFF
TRBV6-5	.	TRBJ1-2	CASSYSGGDGYTF
TRBV5-6	.	TRBJ2-2	CASSPGLPVGELFF
TRBV11-2	.	TRBJ2-1	CASDLGSPYNEQFF
TRBV3-1	.	TRBJ2-5	CASSQGVGAVETQYF
TRBV4-3	medium-sized	TRBJ2-1	CASSPSMSGGAAEQFF
TRBV10-3	.	TRBJ2-5	CAIRVGLAQTTQYF
TRBV7-8	.	TRBJ2-5	CASSLTSGSRETQYF
TRBV27	.	TRBJ2-3	CASSQAEPTDTQYF
TRBV5-5	.	TRBJ2-7	CASSLEDRAYEQYF
TRBV29-1	.	TRBJ2-2	CSVLAGVNTGELFF
TRBV21-1	.	TRBJ2-6	CASSNTPGPDSNVLTF
TRBV7-2	.	TRBJ2-3	CASSNLAGISSTDTQYF
TRBV5-1	.	TRBJ2-7	CASSSPGHLLGEQYF
TRBV5-1	medium-sized	TRBJ2-3	CASSLHSTSGGGFTDTQYF
TRBV7-8	.	TRBJ2-7	CASSYPGTGDYEQYF
TRBV2	.	TRBJ2-3	CASSEGTAPDTQYF
TRBV15	.	TRBJ2-3	CATSRSGGATDTQYF
TRBV25-1	.	TRBJ2-7	CASSRSGTGAYEQYF
TRBV28	.	TRBJ2-2	CASTRDPGGELFF
TRBV4-3	.	TRBJ1-2	CASSQDRVQSYGYTF
TRBV14	.	TRBJ2-1	CASSQLWGDSPWNEQFF
TRBV4-1	.	TRBJ1-2	CASSPNTGGRYGYTF
TRBV4-1	.	TRBJ1-1	CASSQVPQGSVTEAFF
TRBV4-3	.	TRBJ1-2	CASSQDRRARGRYGYTF